Sequencing of this TCR beta chain was carried out in a study of identical twins. Overall study results and limits: Modelling underestimated the level of out-of-frame TCR alpha sharing observed in monozygotic twins.

This clonotype was seen only a few times. Antigen: not known. TCRdb used MiXCR to reprocess the 5' RACE reads, holding one entry per CDR3 protein. In the table there are 430,000 or so distinct CDR3 sequences, approximately 24% of which are singletons. This sample also belongs to another study, concerning T cells expressing NK-cell markers. This second study says: In the group of eight sequenced donors, seven were HCMV-seropositive and one was seronegative.

The sample comprised CD4+ T cells sorted from blood. The clonotype was recovered from a woman younger than 30 in good health.

The CDR3 nucleotides read TGTGCCAGCAGCCCAACAGGGGAAAGTCAGCCCCAGCATTTT. Protein sequence: CASSPTGESQPQHF. The chain recombines TRBV7-2 with TRBJ1-5; 7 bases align to TRBD1. The germline CDR1 and CDR2 sequences are SGHTA and FQGNSA. CDR3 length: 14 amino acids. With V trimmed by 5 bases and J by 6 bases, 7 bases remained unmatched.